The 8 T cell receptor beta chains below all came from one sample that was sequenced in a study of beta chain features in type 1 diabetes. Expressed TCRB transcripts were sequenced because the isolated RNA had all been reverse transcribed beforehand. This table comes from immunoSEQ multiplex PCR, and its TCRdb copy is limited to in-frame clones, with some not included. The sample has under 20,000 clones, 55% seen once. Sequencing was performed on stem cell memory CD4+ T cells from blood. The receptors stem from a young woman in good health.

This clone has a single count. V and J are TRBV5-4 and TRBJ2-2; TRBD2 is a possible D gene (6 bases). In germline, CDR1 is SGHNT, CDR2 YYREEE (reference sequence). V lost 10 bases and J lost 0, with 10 bases in between. The CDR3 has 13 amino acids. The CDR3 loop reads CAGGTANTGELFF. The CDR3 DNA is TGTGCCGGGGGGACCGCGAACACCGGGGAGCTGTTTTTT.

The chain has TRBV7-8 and TRBJ1-1, with 8 bases that match TRBD1. This CDR3 is built from 14 residues. With 3 bases clipped from V and 6 bases from J, the junction kept 6 bases outside the gene matches. CDR1 SGHVS and CDR2 FQNEAQ come from the germline V gene. The CDR3 region has the DNA TGTGCCAGCAGCTTCGGACAGGGTTTCGCTGAAGCTTTCTTT. It encodes CASSFGQGFAEAFF. The variable domain in full, with the rest retrieved from reference TRBV7-8 and TRBJ1-1, is GAGVSQSPRYKVAKRGQDVALRCDPISGHVSLFWYQQALGQGPEFLTYFQNEAQLDKSGLPSDRFFAERPEGSVSTLKIQRTQQEDSAVYLCASSFGQGFAEAFFGQGTRLTVV.

This clone has just a few counts. This chain links TRBV14 with TRBJ2-7; TRBD1 aligns across 11 bases. The J segment lost 7 bases and the V segment lost 4 bases, leaving 9 bases of the junction unmatched. CDR1 is SGHDN, CDR2 FVKESK, per germline. The CDR3 has 15 residues. CDR3 protein: CASSLVGQGAREQYF. The CDR3 coding sequence is TGTGCCAGCAGCCTCGTCGGACAGGGGGCACGGGAGCAGTACTTC. Full variable domain (rest looked up from reference TRBV14 and TRBJ2-7): EAGVTQFPSHSVIEKGQTVTLRCDPISGHDNLYWYRRVMGKEIKFLLHFVKESKQDESGMPNNRFLAERTGGTYSTLKVQPAELEDSGVYFCASSLVGQGAREQYFGPGTRLTVT.

This sequence joins TRBV9 and TRBJ2-7, with D maybe TRBD1 (5 bases). Germline loops: CDR1 SGDLS, CDR2 YYNGEE. The CDR3 totals 12 residues. V lost 2 bases and J lost 5, with 8 bases in between. CDR3 bases: TGTGCCAGCAGCGTTCAGGGCCACGAGCAGTACTTC. It is translated as CASSVQGHEQYF.

The V and J genes are TRBV5-1 and TRBJ2-7; 9 nucleotides agree with TRBD2. Germline assignment: CDR1 SGHRS and CDR2 YFSETQ. V trimming: 3 bases; J trimming: 3 bases; junction bases outside the gene matches: 13. CDR3 length equals 17 residues. CDR3 protein: CASSSGLASGPLYEQYF. In nucleotides, the CDR3 is TGCGCCAGCAGCTCGGGACTAGCTTCCGGGCCTCTCTACGAGCAGTACTTC.

The rearrangement uses TRBV4-1 and TRBJ1-1; 9 bases line up with TRBD1. With 2 bases clipped from V and 4 bases from J, the junction kept 2 bases outside the gene matches. CDR1 is MGHRA and CDR2 is YSYEKL in the germline V gene. There are 14 residues in the CDR3. CDR3 bases: TGCGCCAGCAGCCAACCGGGACAGGGCACTGAAGCTTTCTTT. Protein product: CASSQPGQGTEAFF.

The chain is built from TRBV27 and TRBJ1-2; D remains unclear. The CDR3 runs 14 residues. The ends were cut back, 8 bases at V and 0 bases at J, with 13 bases in the middle. Germline CDR1 is MNHEY and CDR2 is SMNVEV (reference sequence). The CDR3 sequence: CASGWSGSNYGYTF. The CDR3, as DNA: TGTGCCAGCGGGTGGAGTGGGTCTAACTATGGCTACACCTTC.

The genes are TRBV6-1 and TRBJ2-7; 8 bases fit TRBD1. Germline V CDR1 and CDR2: MNHNS, SASEGT. V was clipped by 3 bases and J by 6 bases; unmatched bases: 7. The CDR3 covers 14 residues. CDR3 residues: CASSDSGRGLEQYF. The CDR3 nucleotides are TGTGCCAGCAGTGACAGCGGCAGGGGGCTCGAGCAGTACTTC.